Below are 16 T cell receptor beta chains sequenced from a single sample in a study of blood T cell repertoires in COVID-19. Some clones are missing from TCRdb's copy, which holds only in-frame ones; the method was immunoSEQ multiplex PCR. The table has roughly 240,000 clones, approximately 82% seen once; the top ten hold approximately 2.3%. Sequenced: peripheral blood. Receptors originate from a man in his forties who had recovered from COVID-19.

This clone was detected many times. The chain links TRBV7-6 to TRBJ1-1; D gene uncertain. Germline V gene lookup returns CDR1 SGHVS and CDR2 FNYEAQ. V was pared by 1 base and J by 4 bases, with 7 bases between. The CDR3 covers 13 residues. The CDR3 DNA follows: TGTGCCAGCAGCTTAGGTGAGGTCACTGAAGCTTTCTTT. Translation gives CASSLGEVTEAFF.

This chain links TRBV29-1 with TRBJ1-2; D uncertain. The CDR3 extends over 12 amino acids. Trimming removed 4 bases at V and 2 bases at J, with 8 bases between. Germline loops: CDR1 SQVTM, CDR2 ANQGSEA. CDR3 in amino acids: CSVGTGNYGYTF. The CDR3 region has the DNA TGCAGCGTTGGGACGGGGAACTATGGCTACACCTTC. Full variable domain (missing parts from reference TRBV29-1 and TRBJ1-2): SAVISQKPSRDICQRGTSLTIQCQVDSQVTMMFWYRQQPGQSLTLIATANQGSEATYESGFVIDKFPISRPNLTFSTLTVSNMSPEDSSIYLCSVGTGNYGYTFGSGTRLTVV.

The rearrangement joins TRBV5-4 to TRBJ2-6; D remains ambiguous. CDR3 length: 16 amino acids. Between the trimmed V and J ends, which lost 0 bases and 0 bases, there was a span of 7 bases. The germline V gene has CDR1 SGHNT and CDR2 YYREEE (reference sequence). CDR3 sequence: CASSLDTSSGANVLTF. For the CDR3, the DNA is TGTGCCAGCAGCTTGGACACAAGCTCTGGGGCCAACGTCCTGACTTTC.

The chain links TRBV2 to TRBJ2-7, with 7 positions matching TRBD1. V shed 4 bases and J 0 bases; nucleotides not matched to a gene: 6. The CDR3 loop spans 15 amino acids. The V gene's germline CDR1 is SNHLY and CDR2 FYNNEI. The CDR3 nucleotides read TGTGCCAGCAGTGCGGGGACAGCTTACTCCTACGAGCAGTACTTC. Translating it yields CASSAGTAYSYEQYF. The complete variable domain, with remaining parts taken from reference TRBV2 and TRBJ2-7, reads EPEVTQTPSHQVTQMGQEVILRCVPISNHLYFYWYRQILGQKVEFLVSFYNNEISEKSEIFDDQFSVERPDGSNFTLKIRSTKLEDSAMYFCASSAGTAYSYEQYFGPGTRLTVT.

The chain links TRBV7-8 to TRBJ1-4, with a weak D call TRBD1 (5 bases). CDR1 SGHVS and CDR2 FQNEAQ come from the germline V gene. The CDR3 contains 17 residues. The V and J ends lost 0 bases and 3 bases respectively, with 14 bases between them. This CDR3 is CASSLAGGSAANEKLFF. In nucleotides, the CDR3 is TGTGCCAGCAGCTTAGCGGGGGGTTCGGCAGCTAATGAAAAACTGTTTTTT.

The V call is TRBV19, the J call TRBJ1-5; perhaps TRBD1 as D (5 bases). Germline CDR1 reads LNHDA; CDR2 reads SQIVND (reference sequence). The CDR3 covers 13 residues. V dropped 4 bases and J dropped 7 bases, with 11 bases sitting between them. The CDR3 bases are TGTGCCAGTAGTAAGCAGGGTGGGCAGCCCCAGCATTTT. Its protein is CASSKQGGQPQHF.

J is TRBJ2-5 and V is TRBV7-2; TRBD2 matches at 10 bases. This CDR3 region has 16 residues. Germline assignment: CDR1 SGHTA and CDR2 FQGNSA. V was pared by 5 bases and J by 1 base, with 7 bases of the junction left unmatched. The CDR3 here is CASSPTSGAAQETQYF. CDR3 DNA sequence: TGTGCCAGCAGCCCTACTAGCGGGGCGGCCCAAGAGACCCAGTACTTC.

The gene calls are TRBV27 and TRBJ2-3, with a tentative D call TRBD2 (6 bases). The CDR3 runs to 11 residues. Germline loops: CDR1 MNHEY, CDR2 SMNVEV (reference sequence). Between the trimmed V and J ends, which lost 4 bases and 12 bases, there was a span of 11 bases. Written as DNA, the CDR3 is TGTGCCAGCAGTTGGGGACTGCTACAGTATTTT. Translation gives CASSWGLLQYF.

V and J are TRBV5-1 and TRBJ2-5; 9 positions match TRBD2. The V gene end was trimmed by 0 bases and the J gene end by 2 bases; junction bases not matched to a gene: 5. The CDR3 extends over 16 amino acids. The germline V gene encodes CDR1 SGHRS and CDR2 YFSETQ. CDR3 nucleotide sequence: TGCGCCAGCAGCTTGGAGGGACTAGCTCCTCAAGAGACCCAGTACTTC. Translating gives CASSLEGLAPQETQYF.

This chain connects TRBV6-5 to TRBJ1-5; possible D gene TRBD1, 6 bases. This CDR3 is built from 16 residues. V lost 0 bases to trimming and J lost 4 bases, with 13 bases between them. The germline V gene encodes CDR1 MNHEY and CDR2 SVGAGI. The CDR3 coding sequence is TGTGCCAGCAGTTACTCGAATCAGGGGCGAAATCAGCCCCAGCATTTT. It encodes CASSYSNQGRNQPQHF.

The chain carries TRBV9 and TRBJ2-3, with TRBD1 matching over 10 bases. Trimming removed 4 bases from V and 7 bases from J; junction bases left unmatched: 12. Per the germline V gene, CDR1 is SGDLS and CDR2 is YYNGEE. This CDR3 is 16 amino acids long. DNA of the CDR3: TGTGCCAGCAGCCCCATTGGGACAGGGGCGTCCAATACGCAGTATTTT. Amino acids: CASSPIGTGASNTQYF.

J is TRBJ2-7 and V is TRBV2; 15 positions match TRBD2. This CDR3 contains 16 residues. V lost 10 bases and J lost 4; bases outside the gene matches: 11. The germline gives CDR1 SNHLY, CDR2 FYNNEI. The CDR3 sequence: CATVPGLAGGEYEQYF. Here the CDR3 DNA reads TGTGCCACCGTCCCGGGACTAGCGGGGGGCGAGTACGAGCAGTACTTC.

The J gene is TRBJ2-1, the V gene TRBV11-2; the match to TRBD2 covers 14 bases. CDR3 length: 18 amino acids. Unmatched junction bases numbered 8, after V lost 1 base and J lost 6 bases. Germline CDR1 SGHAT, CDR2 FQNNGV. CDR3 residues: CASSLAPTSGGAGNEQFF. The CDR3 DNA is TGTGCCAGCAGCTTAGCCCCGACTAGCGGGGGGGCGGGCAATGAGCAGTTCTTC.

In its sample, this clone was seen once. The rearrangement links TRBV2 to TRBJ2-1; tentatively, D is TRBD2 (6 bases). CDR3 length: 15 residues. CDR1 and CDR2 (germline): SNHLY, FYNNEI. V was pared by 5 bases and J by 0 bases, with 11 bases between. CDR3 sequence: CASSRDSSSYNEQFF. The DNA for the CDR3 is TGTGCCAGCAGTCGGGACTCAAGCTCCTACAATGAGCAGTTCTTC.

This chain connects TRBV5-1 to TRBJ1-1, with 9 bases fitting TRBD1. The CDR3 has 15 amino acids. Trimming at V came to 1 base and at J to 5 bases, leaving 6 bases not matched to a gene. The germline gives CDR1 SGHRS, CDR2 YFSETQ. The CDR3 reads CASSLNSDRGTEAFF. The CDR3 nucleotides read TGCGCCAGCAGCTTGAACTCAGACAGGGGGACTGAAGCTTTCTTT.

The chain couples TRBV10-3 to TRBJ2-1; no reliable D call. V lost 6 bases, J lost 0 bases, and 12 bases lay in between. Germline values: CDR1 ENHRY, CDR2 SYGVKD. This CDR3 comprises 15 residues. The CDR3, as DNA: TGTGCCATCAGGGCAAACACCAACTCCTACAATGAGCAGTTCTTC. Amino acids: CAIRANTNSYNEQFF.